Listed below are T cell receptor beta chains from one sample, sequenced in a study of beta chain features in type 1 diabetes. Some clones are missing from TCRdb's copy, which holds only in-frame ones; the method was immunoSEQ multiplex PCR. The sample carries roughly 230,000 clones, more than 9% recorded once. Material: naive CD4+ T cells from blood. The origin of the receptors is a woman under 30 in good health. Both conserved end residues are part of each CDR3. The order of the fields is J gene, V gene, CDR3 length, clone size, D gene, CDR3 DNA, CDR3 protein. The D gene is left open where the match is weak. The listing skips clone size in some rows; elsewhere it reads once, few, many or a size class.

TRBJ2-5	TRBV6-1	13	.	TRBD1	TGTGCCAGCAGTAGGCAGGGGGACGAGACCCAGTACTTC	CASSRQGDETQYF
TRBJ1-2	TRBV6-1	13	few	.	TGTGCCAGCAGTGAAGCGCGGGGGGGTGGCTACACCTTC	CASSEARGGGYTF
TRBJ2-4	TRBV10-3	14	.	TRBD2	TGTGCCAGCGGAGATAGCGGGTTAAAAAACATTCAGTACTTC	CASGDSGLKNIQYF
TRBJ1-3	TRBV2	12	.	.	TGTGCCAGCGCGGGGCGAGGAAACACCATATATTTT	CASAGRGNTIYF
TRBJ2-5	TRBV11-2	18	.	TRBD2	TGTGCCAGCAGCCAAGGGCTAGCGGGAATTCAAGACCAAGAGACCCAGTACTTC	CASSQGLAGIQDQETQYF
TRBJ2-2	TRBV27	14	.	TRBD1	TGTGCCAGCAGTTCGATCGACAGGGTGGAGGAGCTGTTTTTT	CASSSIDRVEELFF
TRBJ1-5	TRBV2	15	few	.	TGTGCCAGCAGTGAACAGGGCGTTAGCAATCAGCCCCAGCATTTT	CASSEQGVSNQPQHF
TRBJ2-7	TRBV19	15	many	TRBD2	TGTGCCAGTAGTGCGGGAGCGGTCCCCCTCTACGAGCAGTACTTC	CASSAGAVPLYEQYF
TRBJ2-1	TRBV9	13	.	TRBD1	TGTGCCAGCAGCCCGGGACAGGGTGGCGAGCAGTTCTTC	CASSPGQGGEQFF
TRBJ2-1	TRBV7-8	15	.	.	TGTGCCAGCAGCCCTCGGAGGTTTCCGTACAATGAGCAGTTCTTC	CASSPRRFPYNEQFF
TRBJ2-1	TRBV7-3	13	few	.	TGTGCCAGCAGCTCACAGGGTTCGGGGGAGCAGTTCTTC	CASSSQGSGEQFF
TRBJ2-7	TRBV5-1	16	.	TRBD1	TGCGCCAGCAGCTTTCTAGGGGGCAGAAGCTCCTACGAGCAGTACTTC	CASSFLGGRSSYEQYF
TRBJ2-3	TRBV10-3	14	.	TRBD2	TGTGCCATCAGTGTAACTAGCGGCCCAGATACGCAGTATTTT	CAISVTSGPDTQYF
TRBJ2-3	TRBV28	15	few	.	TGTGCCAGCAGCCGTGGACAGAAACTCACAGATACGCAGTATTTT	CASSRGQKLTDTQYF
TRBJ2-3	TRBV11-2	12	many	.	TGTGCCAGCAGCCCAGGGTCAGATACGCAGTATTTT	CASSPGSDTQYF
TRBJ1-4	TRBV30	14	.	.	TGTGCCTGGAATAAAGGACTGATGAATGAAAAACTGTTTTTT	CAWNKGLMNEKLFF
TRBJ2-7	TRBV23-1	13	many	.	TGCGCCAGCAGACTAGCATCTCAGGACGAGCAGTACTTC	CASRLASQDEQYF
TRBJ2-3	TRBV2	16	.	.	TGTGCCAGCAGTGTACTACGGAACGCGGACACAGATACGCAGTATTTT	CASSVLRNADTDTQYF
TRBJ2-2	TRBV19	15	once	TRBD2	TGTGCCAGTATTAGGACTAGCGGGAACACCGGGGAGCTGTTTTTT	CASIRTSGNTGELFF
TRBJ1-2	TRBV6-1	12	.	TRBD1	TGTGCCAGCTCCAACAGGGGCCGCGGCTACACCTTC	CASSNRGRGYTF
TRBJ2-3	TRBV2	14	few	.	TGTGCCAGCAGTGTCCAGTCGAGCACAGATACGCAGTATTTT	CASSVQSSTDTQYF
TRBJ1-2	TRBV4-1	16	.	TRBD1	TGCGCCAGCAGCCATAGACCGACAGGGGGCGTTATTGGCTACACCTTC	CASSHRPTGGVIGYTF
TRBJ2-5	TRBV5-4	15	.	TRBD1	TGTGCCAGCAGCTTGGAGACAGGGCGAGGGGAGACCCAGTACTTC	CASSLETGRGETQYF
TRBJ1-1	TRBV19	13	few	.	TGTGCCAGTAGTATGGCCAGGAACACTGAAGCTTTCTTT	CASSMARNTEAFF
TRBJ1-2	TRBV29-1	11	few	TRBD1	TGCAGCACAAGACAGGGCTATGGCTACACCTTC	CSTRQGYGYTF
TRBJ1-1	TRBV7-9	14	.	TRBD1	TGTGCCAGCAGCTCCGGGACAGGGTTTACTGAAGCTTTCTTT	CASSSGTGFTEAFF
TRBJ2-3	TRBV11-2	15	.	TRBD1	TGTGCCAGCAGCCCAGGGGGCGTCGGCACAGATACGCAGTATTTT	CASSPGGVGTDTQYF
TRBJ1-1	TRBV28	13	.	TRBD1	TGTGCCAGCAGTTTCCAAGGGGGCCTGGAAGCTTTCTTT	CASSFQGGLEAFF
TRBJ2-1	TRBV5-1	16	.	TRBD2	TGCGCCAGCAGCCTCTTTAGCGGGAGGGCCGACAATGAGCAGTTCTTC	CASSLFSGRADNEQFF
TRBJ2-5	TRBV6-6	15	.	.	TGTGCCAGCAGTTATCCCGGCCAGGCCCGCGAGACCCAGTACTTC	CASSYPGQARETQYF
TRBJ2-3	TRBV10-3	14	.	TRBD1	TGTGCCATCACAGGGGGCCGTAGCACAGATACGCAGTATTTT	CAITGGRSTDTQYF
TRBJ2-3	TRBV7-9	14	.	.	TGTGCCAGCAGCTTATCCGGGGGCACAGATACGCAGTATTTT	CASSLSGGTDTQYF
TRBJ1-4	TRBV5-1	16	.	.	TGCGCCAGCAGCCCAAGACAGCTTGCAACTAATGAAAAACTGTTTTTT	CASSPRQLATNEKLFF
TRBJ2-3	TRBV9	16	.	TRBD2	TGTGCCAGCAGCCCCCATAGCGGGAGGGGGACAGATACGCAGTATTTT	CASSPHSGRGTDTQYF
TRBJ2-3	TRBV4-2	14	many	TRBD2	TGTGCCAGCAGCCAGCGGGAGGGCACAGATACGCAGTATTTT	CASSQREGTDTQYF
TRBJ2-1	TRBV9	16	few	.	TGTGCCAGCAGCGTAAAGGGTGGGGCGGTGGACAATGAGCAGTTCTTC	CASSVKGGAVDNEQFF
TRBJ2-3	TRBV5-1	14	.	TRBD2	TGCGCCAGCAGCTTGCCTAGCGGTTCAGATACGCAGTATTTT	CASSLPSGSDTQYF
TRBJ2-3	TRBV5-4	15	.	.	TGTGCCAGCAGCTTTCCAGGGGGGAGCACAGATACGCAGTATTTT	CASSFPGGSTDTQYF
TRBJ2-1	TRBV5-1	13	.	.	TGCGCCAGCAGCTTGGCCCAGAACAATGAGCAGTTCTTC	CASSLAQNNEQFF
TRBJ1-1	TRBV6-1	14	.	TRBD1	TGTGCCAGCATGCCCCCCCCGGGACAGGGACAAGCTTTCTTT	CASMPPPGQGQAFF
TRBJ2-1	TRBV4-1	17	.	TRBD1	TGCGCCAGCAGCCAAGATGTAGCAGGGGGCTATATGGATGAGCAGTTCTTC	CASSQDVAGGYMDEQFF
TRBJ2-5	TRBV19	14	few	TRBD1	TGTGCCAGTAGTAAGGACAGGGGAAGGGAGACCCAGTACTTC	CASSKDRGRETQYF
TRBJ2-5	TRBV5-1	14	.	TRBD1	TGCGCCAGCAGCTTGGGCAGGGGGCAAGAGACCCAGTACTTC	CASSLGRGQETQYF
TRBJ1-2	TRBV19	13	few	.	TGTGCCAGTAGCTTTAACACCCTCTATGGCTACACCTTC	CASSFNTLYGYTF
TRBJ2-1	TRBV2	15	few	TRBD2	TGTGCCAGCAGTGAATTGACGGGGGGGGGCAATGAGCAGTTCTTC	CASSELTGGGNEQFF
TRBJ2-7	TRBV13	14	.	.	TGTGCCAGCAGCTTAACGGACAGCTCCTACGAGCAGTACTTC	CASSLTDSSYEQYF
TRBJ2-7	TRBV18	14	few	.	TGTGCCAGCTCACCAAGGGCAGGGTGGTTCGAGCAGTACTTC	CASSPRAGWFEQYF
TRBJ2-5	TRBV5-1	13	few	TRBD1	TGCGCCAGCAGCTTGGGACAGGGGGAGACCCAGTACTTC	CASSLGQGETQYF
TRBJ2-3	TRBV18	15	.	TRBD1	TGTGCCAGCTCAGGACAGGGAGGTATCACAGATACGCAGTATTTT	CASSGQGGITDTQYF
TRBJ1-1	TRBV30	11	.	.	TGTGCCTGGACGGTGGCAGGAGAAGCTTTCTTT	CAWTVAGEAFF
TRBJ2-1	TRBV6-6	15	few	.	TGTGCCAGCAGCCCTGGGTCGGGAACCTACAATGAGCAGTTCTTC	CASSPGSGTYNEQFF
TRBJ2-1	TRBV5-1	16	.	TRBD1	TGCGCCAGCAGCGAGACAGGGGCATGGAACTACAATGAGCAGTTCTTC	CASSETGAWNYNEQFF
TRBJ2-1	TRBV7-6	15	few	TRBD2	TGTGCCAGCAGCTCCGGACTAGCGGGAGTGAGTGAGCAGTTCTTC	CASSSGLAGVSEQFF
TRBJ2-3	TRBV5-1	17	few	TRBD2	TGCGCCAGCAGCCCGGCCGGACTAGCGGGAGAAGCAGATCCGCAGTATTTT	CASSPAGLAGEADPQYF